This TCR beta chain emerged from a study of T cell responses to AZD1222 COVID-19 vaccine. Study results and caveats: Regions 160-218 and 743-854 dominated among vaccine-associated CD4 TCRs spanning spike. Variant regions that are unmutated are reportedly the target of nearly half of spike-specific TCRs.

This CDR3 comprises 17 residues. The germline gives CDR1 SGHNT, CDR2 YENEEA. V dropped 3 bases and J dropped 1 base, with 13 bases sitting between them. Clones were read by immunoSEQ multiplex PCR, and TCRdb kept only the in-frame ones, dropping some. The data show tens of thousands of clones, over 75% seen once. To note about this clone: Its antigen is still unknown.

This specimen was peripheral blood, taken on day 0 of AZD1222 vaccination. The receptor was derived from an adult in good health. V is TRBV11-3 and J is TRBJ1-6; the D gene is possibly TRBD1 (5 bases). This chain's CDR3 is CASSFRGAGSYNSPLHF. The DNA of the CDR3 is TGTGCCAGCAGCTTCCGAGGGGCCGGGTCCTATAATTCACCCCTCCACTTT.